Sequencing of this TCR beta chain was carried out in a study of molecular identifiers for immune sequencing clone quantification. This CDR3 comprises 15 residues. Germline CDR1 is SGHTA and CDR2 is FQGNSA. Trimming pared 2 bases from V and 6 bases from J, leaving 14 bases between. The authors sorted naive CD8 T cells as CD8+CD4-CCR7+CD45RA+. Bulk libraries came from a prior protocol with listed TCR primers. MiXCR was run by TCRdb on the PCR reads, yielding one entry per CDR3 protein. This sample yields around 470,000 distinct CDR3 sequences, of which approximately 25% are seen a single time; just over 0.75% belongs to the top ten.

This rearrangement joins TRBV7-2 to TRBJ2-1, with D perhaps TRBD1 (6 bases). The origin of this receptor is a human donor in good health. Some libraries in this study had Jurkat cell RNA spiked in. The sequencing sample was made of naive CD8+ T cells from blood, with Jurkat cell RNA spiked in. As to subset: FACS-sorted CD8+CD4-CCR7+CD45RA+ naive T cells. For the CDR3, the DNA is TGTGCCAGCAGCTTAACAGGGTTGACCGGCAATGAGCAGTTCTTC. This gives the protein CASSLTGLTGNEQFF.